The clone carrying this T cell receptor (beta chain) was picked up a small number of times. Its target is unknown. The data originate from a study of T cells after yellow fever vaccination. For the study at large: SMART-Seq v4 Ultra Low Input prepared the low-cell-number fractions.

The CDR3 is made up of 17 amino acids. V was clipped by 4 bases and J by 6 bases; unmatched bases: 10. CDR1 is SGHTA, CDR2 FQGTGA, per germline. 5'RACE template switching generated TCR cDNA, adding a universal primer site and UMIs. TCRdb itself ran the 5' RACE reads through MiXCR, one entry per CDR3 protein. Of about 140,000 distinct CDR3 sequences in the sample, roughly 6.7% were seen once. Findings and caveats of the study: Some clonotypes, a small share, were shared between CD4 and CD8 compartments. Once the booster was given, most primary-vaccination clones reappeared, at around 95% for CD4 and more than 85% for CD8.

The sequencing used CD4+ T cells sorted from PBMCs, collected 10 days after the yellow fever booster vaccination. The chain uses TRBV7-3 and TRBJ2-2; 11 nucleotides align to TRBD1. The TCR was taken from a man younger than 40 who received the YFV17D yellow fever vaccine. Here the CDR3 DNA reads TGTGCCAGCAGCTCAAATCGGGACAGGGGGAATTCCGGGGAGCTGTTTTTT. It encodes CASSSNRDRGNSGELFF.